These T cell receptor beta chains were read from a single sample in a study of T-cell memory formation after mild COVID-19. TCRdb processed the 5' RACE reads anew with MiXCR; each CDR3 protein has one entry. The data show about 620,000 distinct CDR3 sequences, 18% seen once. The sequenced sample was PBMCs or a T cell subset sorted from them (not recorded which). The receptors were sampled from an adult woman who had mild COVID-19 (a few samples of this study predate the infection). Cell type and time point are not known. CDR3s include the opening cysteine and the closing phenylalanine or tryptophan.

TRBJ1-1,TRBV29-1,CSARTTPGQGQRRFTEAFF
TRBJ2-3,TRBV4-2,CASSQEGTSGGLYTQYF
TRBJ2-7,TRBV11-1,CASSLVYGGQSSYEQYF
TRBJ1-4,TRBV4-3,CASSQTPPGSNEKLFF
TRBJ1-1,TRBV6-1,CASSDGLGLNTEAFF
TRBJ1-1,TRBV24-1,CATSDSGNTEAFF
TRBJ2-7,TRBV6-5,CASSYSASGRYEQYF
TRBJ2-2,TRBV7-8,CASKRGENTGELFF
TRBJ2-1,TRBV5-1,CASSRARLANTYNEQFF
TRBJ2-1,TRBV27,CASSLSFSYNEQFF
TRBJ2-7,TRBV12-3/TRBV12-4,CASRFRGSSYEQYF
TRBJ2-2,TRBV6-4,CASSDGGGDTGELFF
TRBJ2-5,TRBV29-1,CSVLGSDGGAEETQYF
TRBJ2-1,TRBV6-5,CASSYLRGGGNEQFF
TRBJ1-2,TRBV4-1,CASSHIVKGSRGYGYTF
TRBJ2-3,TRBV2,CAISSGSGDTQYF
TRBJ2-5,TRBV29-1,CSVVPGWGQETQYF
TRBJ1-2,TRBV7-9,CASSLARDSITNYGYTF
TRBJ1-1,TRBV12-3/TRBV12-4,CASSLGEGHTEAFF
TRBJ2-2,TRBV29-1,CSVLKANTGELFF
TRBJ2-1,TRBV7-2,CASRRVGGSYNEQFF
TRBJ2-7,TRBV20-1,CSAERLSYEQYF
TRBJ2-5,TRBV7-9,CASSDGLAGGLETQYF
TRBJ2-5,TRBV6-1,CASSERKEYRGETQYF
TRBJ2-3,TRBV15,CATSKRTNPDTQYF
TRBJ1-4,TRBV3-1,CASSPRIATNEKLFF
TRBJ2-3,TRBV12-3/TRBV12-4,CASTQGGGQLPGADTQYF